A selection of T cell receptor beta chains follows, all from one sample in a study of OX40 agonist ivuxolimab in advanced cancers. Method: immunoSEQ multiplex PCR; TCRdb's copy keeps in-frame clones and lacks some. The table includes roughly 77,000 clones, roughly 80% detected once. The sample was CD4+ or CD8+ T cells sorted from blood, taken in a trial of the OX40 agonist ivuxolimab. The receptors stem from an adult with an advanced solid tumor such as melanoma, head and neck, liver or kidney cancer. The CDR3 runs from the conserved cysteine through the conserved F or W. D genes are given only for firm matches. Expanded clones get a size class; other rows say once, few or many, or leave the size out.

J gene: TRBJ2-5; V gene: TRBV19; clone size: NA; D gene: TRBD1; CDR3 protein: CASSVRGMEETQYF; CDR3 DNA: TGTGCCAGTAGTGTCAGGGGGATGGAGGAGACCCAGTACTTC
J gene: TRBJ1-5; V gene: TRBV6-6; clone size: NA; D gene: NA; CDR3 protein: CASSSQGMDQPQHF; CDR3 DNA: TGTGCCAGCAGTTCTCAGGGTATGGATCAGCCCCAGCATTTT
J gene: TRBJ1-3; V gene: TRBV5-1; clone size: once; D gene: TRBD1; CDR3 protein: CASSSGTVSSGNTIYF; CDR3 DNA: TGCGCCAGCAGCTCCGGGACAGTATCCTCTGGAAACACCATATATTTT
J gene: TRBJ1-2; V gene: TRBV5-4; clone size: NA; D gene: NA; CDR3 protein: CASSLVGALNYGYTF; CDR3 DNA: TGTGCCAGCAGCTTGGTTGGGGCACTTAACTATGGCTACACCTTC
J gene: TRBJ1-2; V gene: TRBV27; clone size: NA; D gene: NA; CDR3 protein: CASSLSRGGGYGYTF; CDR3 DNA: TGTGCCAGCAGTTTATCGAGGGGCGGTGGCTATGGCTACACCTTC
J gene: TRBJ2-3; V gene: TRBV6-5; clone size: NA; D gene: NA; CDR3 protein: CASSYNREVDTQYF; CDR3 DNA: TGTGCCAGCAGTTACAATAGGGAGGTAGATACGCAGTATTTT
J gene: TRBJ1-2; V gene: TRBV9; clone size: few; D gene: TRBD1; CDR3 protein: CASSPTDRPHYGYTF; CDR3 DNA: TGTGCCAGCAGCCCAACGGACAGGCCTCACTATGGCTACACCTTC
J gene: TRBJ2-7; V gene: TRBV2; clone size: NA; D gene: NA; CDR3 protein: CASSEAPPLAEDNYEQYF; CDR3 DNA: TGTGCCAGCAGTGAAGCCCCTCCCTTAGCGGAAGATAACTACGAGCAGTACTTC
J gene: TRBJ2-1; V gene: TRBV11-2; clone size: NA; D gene: NA; CDR3 protein: CASIDGGIGLNNEQFF; CDR3 DNA: TGTGCCAGCATCGATGGGGGAATCGGGCTTAACAATGAGCAGTTCTTC
J gene: TRBJ2-2; V gene: TRBV11-1; clone size: NA; D gene: NA; CDR3 protein: CASSSPRNDRNRNTGELFF; CDR3 DNA: TGTGCCAGCAGCTCACCGAGAAATGACAGAAATCGAAACACCGGGGAGCTGTTTTTT
J gene: TRBJ1-1; V gene: TRBV28; clone size: once; D gene: NA; CDR3 protein: CASSLRPPNTEAFF; CDR3 DNA: TGTGCCAGCAGTTTAAGACCCCCGAACACTGAAGCTTTCTTT
J gene: TRBJ2-5; V gene: TRBV2; clone size: NA; D gene: NA; CDR3 protein: CASEGGETQYF; CDR3 DNA: TGTGCCAGCGAGGGAGGAGAGACCCAGTACTTC
J gene: TRBJ2-2; V gene: TRBV29-1; clone size: NA; D gene: NA; CDR3 protein: CSVGANTGELFF; CDR3 DNA: TGCAGCGTTGGTGCGAACACCGGGGAGCTGTTTTTT
J gene: TRBJ1-2; V gene: TRBV10-3; clone size: few; D gene: NA; CDR3 protein: CAISESGAEYGYTF; CDR3 DNA: TGTGCCATCAGTGAGTCAGGGGCTGAGTATGGCTACACCTTC
J gene: TRBJ1-5; V gene: TRBV27; clone size: NA; D gene: NA; CDR3 protein: CASSLGPYHQPQHF; CDR3 DNA: TGTGCCAGCAGTTTAGGGCCGTATCATCAGCCCCAGCATTTT
J gene: TRBJ1-3; V gene: TRBV6-5; clone size: NA; D gene: NA; CDR3 protein: CASSYAGTGNTIYF; CDR3 DNA: TGTGCCAGCAGTTATGCAGGGACTGGAAACACCATATATTTT
J gene: TRBJ1-1; V gene: TRBV9; clone size: NA; D gene: NA; CDR3 protein: CASSPRPLPGVAMNTEAFF; CDR3 DNA: TGTGCCAGCAGCCCAAGGCCCCTCCCGGGGGTAGCTATGAACACTGAAGCTTTCTTT
J gene: TRBJ2-5; V gene: TRBV2; clone size: NA; D gene: NA; CDR3 protein: CASLGSGLETQYF; CDR3 DNA: TGTGCCAGCCTCGGGTCAGGGTTGGAGACCCAGTACTTC
J gene: TRBJ1-2; V gene: TRBV29-1; clone size: NA; D gene: NA; CDR3 protein: CSVRPSEGSDYGYTF; CDR3 DNA: TGCAGCGTCCGCCCCTCCGAGGGCTCTGACTATGGCTACACCTTC
J gene: TRBJ2-4; V gene: TRBV4-1; clone size: NA; D gene: TRBD1; CDR3 protein: CASSQGQGTKNIQYF; CDR3 DNA: TGCGCCAGCAGCCAAGGACAGGGTACCAAAAACATTCAGTACTTC
J gene: TRBJ2-5; V gene: TRBV5-1; clone size: NA; D gene: TRBD1; CDR3 protein: CASSERTGFNRETQYF; CDR3 DNA: TGCGCCAGCAGCGAGAGGACAGGGTTCAACCGAGAGACCCAGTACTTC
J gene: TRBJ2-5; V gene: TRBV19; clone size: NA; D gene: NA; CDR3 protein: CASSIMETQYF; CDR3 DNA: TGTGCCAGTAGTATCATGGAGACCCAGTACTTC
J gene: TRBJ1-2; V gene: TRBV5-1; clone size: NA; D gene: NA; CDR3 protein: CASSLSSDILGYTF; CDR3 DNA: TGCGCCAGCAGCTTGTCGTCGGACATTCTTGGCTACACCTTC
J gene: TRBJ2-7; V gene: TRBV7-9; clone size: NA; D gene: NA; CDR3 protein: CASSLWEGEQYF; CDR3 DNA: TGTGCCAGCAGCTTATGGGAAGGCGAGCAGTACTTC
J gene: TRBJ2-1; V gene: TRBV30; clone size: NA; D gene: NA; CDR3 protein: CAWSPPNGDFNEQFF; CDR3 DNA: TGTGCCTGGAGCCCTCCAAACGGGGACTTCAATGAGCAGTTCTTC
J gene: TRBJ2-2; V gene: TRBV7-3; clone size: once; D gene: TRBD2; CDR3 protein: CASSPFERGLTGELFF; CDR3 DNA: TGTGCCAGCAGCCCCTTTGAAAGGGGACTAACCGGGGAGCTGTTTTTT
J gene: TRBJ1-1; V gene: TRBV10-1; clone size: NA; D gene: NA; CDR3 protein: CASSEAGQAFF; CDR3 DNA: TGCGCCAGCAGTGAGGCAGGGCAAGCTTTCTTT
J gene: TRBJ2-3; V gene: TRBV2; clone size: NA; D gene: NA; CDR3 protein: CAPGGGTTDTQYF; CDR3 DNA: TGTGCCCCCGGTGGGGGAACCACAGATACGCAGTATTTT
J gene: TRBJ2-5; V gene: TRBV30; clone size: NA; D gene: TRBD2; CDR3 protein: CAWRWGGRDQETQYF; CDR3 DNA: TGTGCCTGGAGGTGGGGCGGGAGGGATCAAGAGACCCAGTACTTC
J gene: TRBJ2-3; V gene: TRBV1; clone size: NA; D gene: NA; CDR3 protein: CTSSQAQWDLPHDTQYF; CDR3 DNA: TGCACCAGCAGCCAGGCCCAGTGGGACCTCCCTCACGATACGCAGTATTTT
J gene: TRBJ1-3; V gene: TRBV6-5; clone size: NA; D gene: NA; CDR3 protein: CASSRDASSGNTIYF; CDR3 DNA: TGTGCCAGCAGTCGGGACGCAAGCTCTGGAAACACCATATATTTT
J gene: TRBJ2-7; V gene: TRBV6-6; clone size: NA; D gene: TRBD1; CDR3 protein: CASSSTGQGAYEQYF; CDR3 DNA: TGTGCCAGCAGCTCTACCGGACAGGGGGCCTACGAGCAGTACTTC
J gene: TRBJ2-3; V gene: TRBV5-1; clone size: NA; D gene: TRBD1; CDR3 protein: CASSSLLTGSGSDTQYF; CDR3 DNA: TGCGCCAGCAGCTCGCTATTGACAGGGTCCGGGTCAGATACGCAGTATTTT
J gene: TRBJ2-1; V gene: TRBV7-3; clone size: NA; D gene: NA; CDR3 protein: CASSPSGAGEYNEQFF; CDR3 DNA: TGTGCCAGCAGCCCTTCGGGGGCAGGGGAATACAATGAGCAGTTCTTC
J gene: TRBJ2-3; V gene: TRBV19; clone size: NA; D gene: NA; CDR3 protein: CASSAGAGADTQYF; CDR3 DNA: TGTGCCAGTAGTGCGGGGGCAGGAGCAGATACGCAGTATTTT
J gene: TRBJ2-1; V gene: TRBV7-2; clone size: NA; D gene: NA; CDR3 protein: CASGLPITREQFF; CDR3 DNA: TGTGCCAGCGGACTACCGATAACGAGAGAGCAGTTCTTC
J gene: TRBJ1-4; V gene: TRBV18; clone size: NA; D gene: TRBD1; CDR3 protein: CASSPMGQKNEKLFF; CDR3 DNA: TGTGCCAGCTCACCAATGGGACAGAAGAATGAAAAACTGTTTTTT
J gene: TRBJ2-1; V gene: TRBV6-5; clone size: NA; D gene: NA; CDR3 protein: CASSTGGEGRAEQFF; CDR3 DNA: TGTGCCAGCAGTACGGGTGGCGAGGGGCGGGCGGAGCAGTTCTTC
J gene: TRBJ1-6; V gene: TRBV11-2; clone size: NA; D gene: NA; CDR3 protein: CASSLRLDSPLHF; CDR3 DNA: TGTGCCAGCAGCTTGAGGTTAGATTCACCCCTCCACTTT
J gene: TRBJ2-7; V gene: TRBV6-1; clone size: NA; D gene: NA; CDR3 protein: CASSEITGVYEQYF; CDR3 DNA: TGTGCCAGCAGTGAAATTACCGGCGTCTACGAGCAGTACTTC
J gene: TRBJ2-5; V gene: TRBV6-1; clone size: NA; D gene: NA; CDR3 protein: CASKAGSQETQYF; CDR3 DNA: TGTGCCAGCAAGGCAGGGAGCCAAGAGACCCAGTACTTC
J gene: TRBJ2-3; V gene: TRBV5-1; clone size: NA; D gene: TRBD2; CDR3 protein: CASTQDASGFSTDTQYF; CDR3 DNA: TGCGCCAGCACCCAGGATGCTAGCGGGTTTAGCACAGATACGCAGTATTTT
J gene: TRBJ1-2; V gene: TRBV29-1; clone size: once; D gene: NA; CDR3 protein: CSVDWEAYGYTF; CDR3 DNA: TGCAGCGTTGATTGGGAAGCTTATGGCTACACCTTC
J gene: TRBJ2-7; V gene: TRBV21-1; clone size: NA; D gene: NA; CDR3 protein: CASSRGREYEQYF; CDR3 DNA: TGTGCCAGCAGCAGAGGACGAGAATACGAGCAGTACTTC
J gene: TRBJ1-5; V gene: TRBV5-1; clone size: few; D gene: NA; CDR3 protein: CASSLDANQPQHF; CDR3 DNA: TGCGCCAGCAGCTTGGACGCCAATCAGCCCCAGCATTTT
J gene: TRBJ2-7; V gene: TRBV27; clone size: NA; D gene: NA; CDR3 protein: CASSFYYNSYEQYF; CDR3 DNA: TGTGCCAGCAGTTTTTATTACAACTCCTACGAGCAGTACTTC
J gene: TRBJ2-1; V gene: TRBV4-2; clone size: NA; D gene: NA; CDR3 protein: CASSHPGTVQFF; CDR3 DNA: TGTGCCAGCAGCCACCCTGGTACTGTGCAGTTCTTC
J gene: TRBJ2-3; V gene: TRBV7-2; clone size: NA; D gene: NA; CDR3 protein: CASSSPETDTQYF; CDR3 DNA: TGTGCCAGCAGCTCCCCCGAGACAGATACGCAGTATTTT
J gene: TRBJ2-2; V gene: TRBV2; clone size: NA; D gene: TRBD2; CDR3 protein: CASRASGGDSTGELFF; CDR3 DNA: TGTGCCAGCAGAGCAAGCGGGGGGGACTCCACCGGGGAGCTGTTTTTT
J gene: TRBJ2-5; V gene: TRBV7-6; clone size: NA; D gene: NA; CDR3 protein: CASSLATGQETQYF; CDR3 DNA: TGTGCCAGCAGCTTAGCGACAGGACAAGAGACCCAGTACTTC
J gene: TRBJ1-2; V gene: TRBV10-3; clone size: NA; D gene: NA; CDR3 protein: CAISDRQSAYGYTF; CDR3 DNA: TGTGCCATCAGTGACCGACAGTCTGCCTATGGCTACACCTTC
J gene: TRBJ2-3; V gene: TRBV6-4; clone size: NA; D gene: TRBD2; CDR3 protein: CASSGTSGGPDTQYF; CDR3 DNA: TGTGCCAGCAGTGGGACTAGCGGGGGCCCAGATACGCAGTATTTT
J gene: TRBJ2-3; V gene: TRBV27; clone size: NA; D gene: TRBD2; CDR3 protein: CASSSLATLTDTQYF; CDR3 DNA: TGTGCCAGCAGTTCACTAGCGACCCTCACAGATACGCAGTATTTT
J gene: TRBJ1-4; V gene: TRBV15; clone size: NA; D gene: TRBD1; CDR3 protein: CATRDRGRATNEKLFF; CDR3 DNA: TGTGCCACCCGGGACAGGGGCCGGGCAACTAATGAAAAACTGTTTTTT